The rows below give T cell receptor beta chains drawn from one sample of a study of cytomegalovirus exposure and HLA in healthy donors. TCRdb's table, derived via immunoSEQ multiplex PCR, lists solely in-frame clones and lacks some. The data show some 160,000 clones, roughly three quarters seen once. The sequencing sample was made of PBMCs. These receptors all come from a middle-aged woman in good health and CMV-seropositive. Each CDR3 is given with its conserved first and last residue. Clone size is not always given. Where it is, it says once, few, many or a class for expanded clones.

. TRBV2 CASSVDRVDQPQHF
many TRBV4-2 CASSQVRGTGVGPFYEQYF
. TRBV18 CASSPPSSRAYGYTF
. TRBV29-1 CSVAKFGDTEAFF
once TRBV15 CATSRGGQGGTGNTIYF
. TRBV9 CASSVRTDSYEQYF
. TRBV6-5 CASSYGRGETQYF
. TRBV5-4 CASSPTRDSYEQYF
. TRBV2 CASSDIAYRNVEEKLFF
. TRBV19 CASSIGIGASGNSPLHF
few TRBV7-9 CASSFVGGTEAFF
. TRBV7-8 CASSRTFSGLYSYEQYF
. TRBV27 CASRSRGGNTIYF
. TRBV15 CATSRGQTDSGDPYEKLFF
. TRBV6-4 CASSDRGTEHNEQFF
once TRBV7-3 CASNSGGHEQFF
. TRBV14 CASSQARTGASEQYF
. TRBV11-2 CASSLLGRALYGYTF
. TRBV29-1 CSVEASGGVGETQYF
. TRBV5-4 CASSLAGDGYTF
. TRBV7-3 CASSPTGAGGSPLHF
. TRBV10-3 CAISESNQGRETQYF
. TRBV7-9 CASSFYLQGPNEKLFF
. TRBV4-3 CASSQGGAYNEQFF